This T cell receptor beta chain emerged from a study of T cell responses to AZD1222 COVID-19 vaccine. Pooled in the analysis were second doses at about 4 or about 12 weeks. The ends were cut back, 7 bases at V and 4 bases at J, with 15 bases in the middle. Germline V gene lookup returns CDR1 MNHEY and CDR2 SVGAGI. This CDR3 has 14 residues. Concerning this clone: Its antigen remains unidentified.

The data were produced by immunoSEQ multiplex PCR, yet TCRdb's version contains in-frame clones alone and is incomplete. In the table there are about 89,000 clones, about 89% of which are singletons. Study results and caveats: Researchers took repertoire samples only after the peak T cell response had come. Only a handful of AZD1222 recipients, about six in all, had baseline seropositivity.

Here the sequenced sample was peripheral blood, taken 28 days after the second AZD1222 dose. The rearrangement joins TRBV6-5 to TRBJ2-3; D is unresolved. The clonotype was recovered from an adult who received the AZD1222 COVID-19 vaccine. The CDR3 DNA is TGTGCCAGCACCGAGAAAAGAGCCTCAGATACGCAGTATTTT. Its protein product is CASTEKRASDTQYF.